This is a list of T cell receptor beta chains from one sample in a study of cytotoxic CD8 clonotypes in ibrutinib-treated CLL. Measured with immunoSEQ multiplex PCR; TCRdb has only the in-frame clones, and not every one. The sample holds some 140,000 clones, 79% seen once. The material was PBMCs, obtained after 12 months of ibrutinib treatment. The receptors were gathered from a human donor with chronic lymphocytic leukemia. Each CDR3 is given with its conserved first and last residue. The order of the fields is V gene, J gene, clone size, D gene, CDR3 protein, CDR3 DNA. The D gene is left open where the match is weak. Some rows have no size entry. The others give once, few or many, or a class for an expanded clone.

v_call: TRBV7-2; j_call: TRBJ2-7; clone_size: -; d_call: -; cdr3_aa: CASSRVMTLEQYF; cdr3_nt: TGTGCCAGCAGCCGAGTGATGACGCTCGAGCAGTACTTC
v_call: TRBV11-1; j_call: TRBJ1-2; clone_size: -; d_call: TRBD1; cdr3_aa: CASSYDRTGRFGGYTF; cdr3_nt: TGTGCCAGCAGCTACGATAGGACAGGGCGGTTCGGAGGCTACACCTTC
v_call: TRBV4-3; j_call: TRBJ2-7; clone_size: -; d_call: -; cdr3_aa: CASSQAVAGSRTYEQYF; cdr3_nt: TGCGCCAGCAGCCAAGCCGTGGCGGGCAGCAGAACCTACGAGCAGTACTTC
v_call: TRBV9; j_call: TRBJ2-1; clone_size: -; d_call: -; cdr3_aa: CASSSREGRLYNEQFF; cdr3_nt: TGTGCCAGCAGCTCCCGCGAAGGCCGCCTCTACAATGAGCAGTTCTTC
v_call: TRBV28; j_call: TRBJ1-3; clone_size: -; d_call: -; cdr3_aa: CATARGRSSGNTIYF; cdr3_nt: TGTGCCACCGCGAGGGGCCGGAGCTCTGGAAACACCATATATTTT
v_call: TRBV7-3; j_call: TRBJ2-1; clone_size: -; d_call: TRBD2; cdr3_aa: CASSLIGLATYNEQFF; cdr3_nt: TGTGCCAGCAGCTTAATCGGACTAGCAACCTACAATGAGCAGTTCTTC
v_call: TRBV7-2; j_call: TRBJ2-7; clone_size: -; d_call: -; cdr3_aa: CASSLARGRSYEQYF; cdr3_nt: TGTGCCAGCAGCTTAGCCCGGGGGAGGTCCTACGAGCAGTACTTC
v_call: TRBV7-7; j_call: TRBJ2-7; clone_size: -; d_call: TRBD1; cdr3_aa: CASSLAVGQAYEQYF; cdr3_nt: TGTGCCAGCAGCTTAGCCGTTGGACAGGCCTACGAGCAGTACTTC
v_call: TRBV14; j_call: TRBJ2-3; clone_size: -; d_call: TRBD2; cdr3_aa: CASSQGLAGFSVDTQYF; cdr3_nt: TGTGCCAGCAGCCAAGGACTAGCGGGATTTTCAGTAGATACGCAGTATTTT
v_call: TRBV27; j_call: TRBJ2-5; clone_size: -; d_call: -; cdr3_aa: CASSSLRSGQETQYF; cdr3_nt: TGTGCCAGCAGTTCACTTCGTAGCGGACAAGAGACCCAGTACTTC
v_call: TRBV27; j_call: TRBJ2-1; clone_size: -; d_call: TRBD2; cdr3_aa: CASRLNSELAGALGEQFF; cdr3_nt: TGTGCCAGCAGACTCAACTCGGAACTAGCGGGAGCCCTGGGCGAGCAGTTCTTC
v_call: TRBV15; j_call: TRBJ1-3; clone_size: -; d_call: -; cdr3_aa: CATSRGRGTSGNTIYF; cdr3_nt: TGTGCCACCAGCAGGGGCCGGGGCACTTCTGGAAACACCATATATTTT
v_call: TRBV7-9; j_call: TRBJ2-7; clone_size: -; d_call: -; cdr3_aa: CASTFTGTYEQYF; cdr3_nt: TGTGCCAGCACTTTCACGGGGACCTACGAGCAGTACTTC
v_call: TRBV4-2; j_call: TRBJ1-5; clone_size: -; d_call: -; cdr3_aa: CASSPSPVQPQHF; cdr3_nt: TGTGCCAGCAGCCCATCCCCGGTTCAGCCCCAGCATTTT
v_call: TRBV25-1; j_call: TRBJ2-5; clone_size: -; d_call: TRBD2; cdr3_aa: CASSDSGRAMMETQYF; cdr3_nt: TGTGCCAGCAGTGATAGCGGGAGGGCGATGATGGAGACCCAGTACTTC
v_call: TRBV19; j_call: TRBJ2-7; clone_size: few; d_call: TRBD2; cdr3_aa: CASSRGLAGGAAYEQYF; cdr3_nt: TGTGCCAGTAGTAGGGGACTAGCGGGAGGGGCGGCGTACGAGCAGTACTTC